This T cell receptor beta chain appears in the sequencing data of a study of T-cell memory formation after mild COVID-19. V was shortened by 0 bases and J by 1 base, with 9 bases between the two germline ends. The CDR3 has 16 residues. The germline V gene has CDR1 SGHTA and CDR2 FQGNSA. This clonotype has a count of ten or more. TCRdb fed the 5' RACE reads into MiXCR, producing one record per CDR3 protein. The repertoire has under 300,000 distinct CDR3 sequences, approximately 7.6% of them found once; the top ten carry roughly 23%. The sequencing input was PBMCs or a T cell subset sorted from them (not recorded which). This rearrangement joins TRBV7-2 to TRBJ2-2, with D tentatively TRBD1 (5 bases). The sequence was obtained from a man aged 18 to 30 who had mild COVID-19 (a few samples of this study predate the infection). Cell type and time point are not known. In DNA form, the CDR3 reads TGTGCCAGCAGCTTAGCGTACAGGCAGAACACCGGGGAGCTGTTTTTT. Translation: CASSLAYRQNTGELFF.